This TCR beta chain was documented in a study of OX40 agonist ivuxolimab in advanced cancers. The overall study: Each patient was given ivuxolimab into a vein every 2 weeks, at 0.01 to 10 mg/kg.

The ends lost 4 bases at V and 2 bases at J; junction bases unmatched: 9. CDR3 size: 16 residues. Germline-derived CDR1 and CDR2 are GTSNPN and SVGIG (reference sequence). Only in-frame clones appear in the TCRdb table, and some are missing; sequencing was by immunoSEQ multiplex PCR. Here the sample spans about 75,000 clones, approximately 90% being singletons. This sample comprised CD4+ or CD8+ T cells sorted from blood, obtained in a trial of the OX40 agonist ivuxolimab. The chain links TRBV30 to TRBJ2-3, with TRBD1 matching 10 bases. The TCR sequence derives from an adult with an advanced solid tumor such as melanoma, head and neck, liver or kidney cancer. CDR3 sequence reads: CAWNVGQGPPTDTQYF. The CDR3 DNA follows: TGTGCCTGGAATGTGGGACAGGGGCCTCCCACAGATACGCAGTATTTT.